Detailed here is one TCR beta chain. Generated by immunoSEQ multiplex PCR, the TCRdb table keeps only in-frame clones and is missing some. The sample contains tens of thousands of clones, 82% of which appear only once. CDR1 is MNHNY, CDR2 SVGAGI, per germline (reference sequence). The junction had 14 bases not matched to a gene; V was cut back by 6 bases and J by 7 bases. This CDR3 comprises 16 residues. The sample comes from a study of blood T cell repertoires in COVID-19. As for the study in general: PBMCs, B-cell-depleted T cells, or T cells were the source of the cDNA or gDNA that made up the material.

Sequenced input: peripheral blood. The chain uses TRBV6-6 and TRBJ1-5, with 8 nucleotides matching TRBD1. The sequence was collected from a man aged 50-59 years with active or convalescent COVID-19. CDR3 in amino acids: CASSPFGQGVGQPQHF. The CDR3, as DNA: TGTGCCAGCAGCCCCTTTGGACAGGGAGTAGGCCAGCCCCAGCATTTT.